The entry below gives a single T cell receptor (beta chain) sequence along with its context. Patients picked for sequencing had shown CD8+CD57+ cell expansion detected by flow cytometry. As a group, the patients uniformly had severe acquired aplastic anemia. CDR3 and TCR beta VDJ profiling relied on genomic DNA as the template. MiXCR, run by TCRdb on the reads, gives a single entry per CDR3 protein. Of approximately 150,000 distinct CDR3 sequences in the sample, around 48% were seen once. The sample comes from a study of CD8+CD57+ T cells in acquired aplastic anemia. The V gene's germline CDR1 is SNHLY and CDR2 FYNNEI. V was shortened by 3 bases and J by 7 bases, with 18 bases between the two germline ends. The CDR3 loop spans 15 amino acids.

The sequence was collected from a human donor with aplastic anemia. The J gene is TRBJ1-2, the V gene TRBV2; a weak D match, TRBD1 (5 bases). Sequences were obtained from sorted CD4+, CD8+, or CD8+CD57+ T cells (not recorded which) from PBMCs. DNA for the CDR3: TGTGCCAGCAGTGATTTACAGGAAAAGGATCTTGGCTACACCTTC. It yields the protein CASSDLQEKDLGYTF. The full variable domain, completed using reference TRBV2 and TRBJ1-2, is EPEVTQTPSHQVTQMGQEVILRCVPISNHLYFYWYRQILGQKVEFLVSFYNNEISEKSEIFDDQFSVERPDGSNFTLKIRSTKLEDSAMYFCASSDLQEKDLGYTFGSGTRLTVV.